This TCR beta chain was recorded in a study of blood T cell repertoires in COVID-19. Trimming removed 9 bases from V and 6 bases from J, with 18 bases in between. This CDR3 has 13 amino acids. Germline V gives CDR1 SGHRS, CDR2 YFSETQ. Sequenced by immunoSEQ multiplex PCR; TCRdb stores in-frame clones only, minus some. The repertoire holds about 200,000 clones, with about 85% as singletons. This chain uses TRBV5-1 with TRBJ1-2, with TRBD1 as a possible D gene (5 bases). The source of this sequence is an elderly woman with acute or convalescent COVID-19. The sample comprised peripheral blood. CDR3 amino acids: CATSSGGSDGYTF. In DNA, the CDR3 is TGCGCCACCTCTTCGGGGGGTAGCGATGGCTACACCTTC.